This T cell receptor beta chain originates from a study of T-cell reconstitution after alpha-beta-depleted transplantation in children. This clonotype was seen ten or more times. V lost 4 bases, J lost 0 bases, and 16 bases lay in between. The CDR3 consists of 16 residues. Germline V lookup: CDR1 SGHDT, CDR2 YYEEEE. The TCRbeta library incorporated unique molecular identifiers. TCRdb called the PCR reads again in MiXCR, with one record for every CDR3 protein. The sample lists a few hundred thousand distinct CDR3 sequences; under 13% were seen once. The chain employs TRBV5-6 and TRBJ1-1, with a possible D match to TRBD1 (6 bases). Sequenced here: PBMCs from the stem cell graft donor, sampled from the stem cell graft. The origin of this receptor is a human donor who donated a stem cell graft to a child with acute lymphoblastic leukemia. The CDR3 region is CASSTSGRGMNTEAFF. In DNA, the CDR3 is TGTGCCAGCAGCACGTCAGGGAGGGGGATGAACACTGAAGCTTTCTTT.